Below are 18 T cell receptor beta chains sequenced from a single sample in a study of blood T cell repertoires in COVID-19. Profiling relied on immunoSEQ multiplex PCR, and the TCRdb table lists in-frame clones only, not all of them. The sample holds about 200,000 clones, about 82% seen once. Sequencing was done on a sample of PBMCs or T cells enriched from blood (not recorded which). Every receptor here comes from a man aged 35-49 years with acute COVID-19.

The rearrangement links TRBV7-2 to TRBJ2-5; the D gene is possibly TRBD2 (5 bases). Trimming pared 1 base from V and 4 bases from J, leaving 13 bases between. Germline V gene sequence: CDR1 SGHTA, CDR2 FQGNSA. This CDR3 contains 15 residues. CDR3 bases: TGTGCCAGCAGCTTAGTTTCGGGAAGGATAGAGACCCAGTACTTC. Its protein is CASSLVSGRIETQYF.

CDR3 in amino acids: CASSQLAGGHNEQFF. The CDR3 bases are TGTGCCAGCAGTCAGCTAGCGGGAGGCCACAATGAGCAGTTCTTC. The chain uses TRBV6-4 and TRBJ2-1; 11 bases agree with TRBD2. The CDR3 extends over 15 amino acids. V lost 5 bases to trimming and J lost 5 bases; unmatched junction nucleotides: 5. Germline V CDR1 and CDR2: MRHNA, SNTAGT.

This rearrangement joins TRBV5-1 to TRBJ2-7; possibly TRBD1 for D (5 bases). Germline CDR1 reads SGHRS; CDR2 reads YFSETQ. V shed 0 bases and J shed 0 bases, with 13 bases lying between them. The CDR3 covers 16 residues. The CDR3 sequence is CASSLVGASSSYEQYF. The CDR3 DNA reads TGCGCCAGCAGCTTGGTAGGGGCAAGTAGCTCCTACGAGCAGTACTTC.

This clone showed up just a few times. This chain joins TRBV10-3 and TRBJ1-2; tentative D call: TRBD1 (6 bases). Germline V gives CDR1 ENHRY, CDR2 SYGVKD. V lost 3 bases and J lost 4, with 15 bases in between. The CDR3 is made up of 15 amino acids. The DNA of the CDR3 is TGTGCCATCAGTGACAGACAGGCGGAAACCTATGGCTACACCTTC. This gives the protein CAISDRQAETYGYTF.

The CDR3 sequence is CSVRAGGTDTQYF. CDR3 nucleotides: TGCAGCGTTCGGGCGGGGGGCACAGATACGCAGTATTTT. The chain links TRBV29-1 to TRBJ2-3; 7 positions agree with TRBD2. The CDR3 has 13 amino acids. The germline gives CDR1 SQVTM, CDR2 ANQGSEA. V dropped 5 bases and J dropped 1; count of bases not matched to a gene: 3.

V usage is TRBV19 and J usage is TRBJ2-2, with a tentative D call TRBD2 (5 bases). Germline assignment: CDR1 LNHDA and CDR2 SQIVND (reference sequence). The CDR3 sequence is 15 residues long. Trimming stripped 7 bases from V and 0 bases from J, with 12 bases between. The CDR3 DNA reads TGTGCCAGTATGGTAGGGAGCGCGAACACCGGGGAGCTGTTTTTT. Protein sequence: CASMVGSANTGELFF.

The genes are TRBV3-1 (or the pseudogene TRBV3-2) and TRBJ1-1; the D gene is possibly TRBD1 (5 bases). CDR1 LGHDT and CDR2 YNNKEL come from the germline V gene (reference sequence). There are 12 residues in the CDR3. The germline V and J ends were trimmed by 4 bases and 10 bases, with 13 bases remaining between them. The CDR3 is CASSRPWGGAFF. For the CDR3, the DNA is TGTGCCAGCAGCCGTCCCTGGGGGGGAGCTTTCTTT.

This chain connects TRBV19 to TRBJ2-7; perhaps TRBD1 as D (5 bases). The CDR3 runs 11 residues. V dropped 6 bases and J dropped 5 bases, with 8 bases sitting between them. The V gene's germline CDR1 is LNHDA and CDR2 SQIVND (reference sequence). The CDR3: CASSQGNEQYF. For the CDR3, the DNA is TGTGCCAGTAGCCAGGGTAACGAGCAGTACTTC.

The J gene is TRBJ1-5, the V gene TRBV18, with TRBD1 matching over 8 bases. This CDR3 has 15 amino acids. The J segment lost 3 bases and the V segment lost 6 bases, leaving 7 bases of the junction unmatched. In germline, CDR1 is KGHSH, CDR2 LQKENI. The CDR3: CASSKTGALNQPQHF. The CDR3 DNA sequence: TGTGCCAGCTCTAAGACAGGGGCCCTCAATCAGCCCCAGCATTTT.

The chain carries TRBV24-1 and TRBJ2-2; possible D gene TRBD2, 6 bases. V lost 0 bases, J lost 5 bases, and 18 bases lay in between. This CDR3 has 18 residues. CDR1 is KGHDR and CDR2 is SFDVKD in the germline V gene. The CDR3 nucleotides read TGTGCCACCAGTGATTTGAACCGCGCCGAAGGAGGGACCGGGGAGCTGTTTTTT. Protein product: CATSDLNRAEGGTGELFF.

CDR3 DNA sequence: TGCGCCAGCAGCGGAAACGGGAAGCAGAATGAAAAACTGTTTTTT. This gives the protein CASSGNGKQNEKLFF. The chain combines TRBV4-1 with TRBJ1-4; D uncertain. Looked up from germline, CDR1 is MGHRA and CDR2 is YSYEKL. The CDR3 runs 15 residues. The V and J ends lost 5 bases and 5 bases respectively, with 15 bases between them.

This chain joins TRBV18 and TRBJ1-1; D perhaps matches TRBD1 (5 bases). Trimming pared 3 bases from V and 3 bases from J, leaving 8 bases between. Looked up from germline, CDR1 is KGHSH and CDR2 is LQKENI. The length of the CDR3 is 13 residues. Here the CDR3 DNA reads TGTGCCAGCTCACCTGACAGATACACTGAAGCTTTCTTT. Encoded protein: CASSPDRYTEAFF.

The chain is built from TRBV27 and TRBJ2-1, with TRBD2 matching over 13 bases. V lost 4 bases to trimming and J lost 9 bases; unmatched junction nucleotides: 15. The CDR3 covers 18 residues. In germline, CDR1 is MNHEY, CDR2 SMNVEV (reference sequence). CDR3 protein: CASSSGTSGKVTVGEQFF. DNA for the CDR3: TGTGCCAGCAGTTCCGGGACTAGCGGGAAAGTGACGGTGGGTGAGCAGTTCTTC.

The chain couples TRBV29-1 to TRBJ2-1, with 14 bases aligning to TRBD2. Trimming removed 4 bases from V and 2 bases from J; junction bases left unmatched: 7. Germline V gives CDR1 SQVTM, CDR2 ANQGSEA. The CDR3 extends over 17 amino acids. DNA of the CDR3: TGCAGCGTTGGGTATCCGGGACTAGCGGGAGCCTACAATGAGCAGTTCTTC. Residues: CSVGYPGLAGAYNEQFF.

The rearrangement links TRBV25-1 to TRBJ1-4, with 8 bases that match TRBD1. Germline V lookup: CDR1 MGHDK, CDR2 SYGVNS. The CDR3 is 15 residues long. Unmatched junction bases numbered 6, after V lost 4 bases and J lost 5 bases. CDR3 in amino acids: CASSASDRVNEKLFF. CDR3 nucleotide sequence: TGTGCCAGCAGTGCCTCGGACAGGGTCAATGAAAAACTGTTTTTT.

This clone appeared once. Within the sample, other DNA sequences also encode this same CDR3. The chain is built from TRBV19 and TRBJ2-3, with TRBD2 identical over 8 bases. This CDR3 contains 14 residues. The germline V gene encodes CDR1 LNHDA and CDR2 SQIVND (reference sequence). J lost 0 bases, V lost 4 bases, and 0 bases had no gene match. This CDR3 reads CASSTSGSTDTQYF. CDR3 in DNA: TGTGCCAGTAGTACTAGCGGGAGCACAGATACGCAGTATTTT.

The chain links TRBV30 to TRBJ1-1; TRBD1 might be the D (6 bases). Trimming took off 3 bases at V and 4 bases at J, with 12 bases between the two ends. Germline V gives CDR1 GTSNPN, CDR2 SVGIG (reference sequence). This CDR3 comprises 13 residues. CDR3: CAWRRGGGTEAFF. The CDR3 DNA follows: TGTGCCTGGAGGAGAGGGGGGGGCACTGAAGCTTTCTTT.

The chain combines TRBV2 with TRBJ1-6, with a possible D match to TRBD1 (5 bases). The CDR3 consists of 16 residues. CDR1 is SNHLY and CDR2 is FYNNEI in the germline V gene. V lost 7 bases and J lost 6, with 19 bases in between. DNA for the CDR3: TGTGCCAGCATTCACACCGTGGGGCACGTTAATTCACCCCTCCACTTT. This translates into CASIHTVGHVNSPLHF.